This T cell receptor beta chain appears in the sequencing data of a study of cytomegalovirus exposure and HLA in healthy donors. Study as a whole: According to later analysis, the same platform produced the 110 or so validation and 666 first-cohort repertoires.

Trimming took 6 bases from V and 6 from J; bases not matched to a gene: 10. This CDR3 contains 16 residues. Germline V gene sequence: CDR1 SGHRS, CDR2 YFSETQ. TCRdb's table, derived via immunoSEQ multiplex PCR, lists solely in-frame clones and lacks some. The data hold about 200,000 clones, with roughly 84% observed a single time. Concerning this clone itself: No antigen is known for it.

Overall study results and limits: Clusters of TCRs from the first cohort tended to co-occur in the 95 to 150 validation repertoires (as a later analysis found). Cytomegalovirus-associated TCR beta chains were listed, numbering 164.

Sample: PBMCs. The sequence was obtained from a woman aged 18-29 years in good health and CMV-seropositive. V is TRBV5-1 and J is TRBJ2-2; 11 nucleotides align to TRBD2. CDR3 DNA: TGCGCCAGCACCCGGCCTACTAGCGGGAGTCCCGGGGAGCTGTTTTTT. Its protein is CASTRPTSGSPGELFF.